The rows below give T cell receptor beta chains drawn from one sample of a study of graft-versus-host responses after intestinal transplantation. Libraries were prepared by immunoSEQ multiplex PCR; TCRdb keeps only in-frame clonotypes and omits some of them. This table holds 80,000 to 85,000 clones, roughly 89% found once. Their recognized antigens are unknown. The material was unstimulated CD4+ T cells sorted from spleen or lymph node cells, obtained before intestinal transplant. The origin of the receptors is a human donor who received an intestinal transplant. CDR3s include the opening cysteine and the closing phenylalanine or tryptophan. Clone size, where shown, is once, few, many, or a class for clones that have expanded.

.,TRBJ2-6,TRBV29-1,CSVLSGANVLTF
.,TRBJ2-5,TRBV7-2,CASSLAAGGGETQYF
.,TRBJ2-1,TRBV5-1,CASSLVAGHYNEQFF
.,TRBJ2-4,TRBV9,CASIFQKPGGHPLAKNIQYF
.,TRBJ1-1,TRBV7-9,CASSSGTSEAFF
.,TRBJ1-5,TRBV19,CASSMRTDSNQPQHF
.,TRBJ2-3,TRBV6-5,CASSYLGRSTDTQYF
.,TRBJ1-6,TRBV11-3,CASSVGLINSPLHF
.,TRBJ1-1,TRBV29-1,CSVVRTSSNTEAFF
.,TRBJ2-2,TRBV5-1,CASSLESGGTGELFF
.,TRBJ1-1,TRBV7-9,CASSLESMNTEAFF
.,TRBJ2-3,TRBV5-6,CASSWAGPRADTQYF
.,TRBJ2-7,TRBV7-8,CASSLVGTGTYEQYF
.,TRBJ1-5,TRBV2,CASGKGEVNQPQHF
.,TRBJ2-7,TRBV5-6,CASSLVGGEEDEQYF
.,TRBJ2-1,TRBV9,CASSRTSGGSNEQFF
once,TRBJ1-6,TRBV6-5,CASRETGGGHSPLHF
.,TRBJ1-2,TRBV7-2,CASSLTGTDLNYGYTF
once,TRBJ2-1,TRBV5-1,CASRTGTGFFNEQFF
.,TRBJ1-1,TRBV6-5,CASSYSIGTVNTEAFF
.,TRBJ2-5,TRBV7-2,CASSLQLEETQYF
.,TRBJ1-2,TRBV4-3,CASSHSGQVHF
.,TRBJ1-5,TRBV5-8,CASSFRGALGQPQHF
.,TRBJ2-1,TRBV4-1,CASSQPAGSYNEQFF
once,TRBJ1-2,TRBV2,CASSAGGGLIGYTF
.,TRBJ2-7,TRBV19,CASSIGGGLSSYEQYF
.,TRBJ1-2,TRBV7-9,CASTTPTGINYGYTF
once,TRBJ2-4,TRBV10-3,CAISSGQGVLNIQYF
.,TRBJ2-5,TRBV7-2,CASSLPSQETQYF
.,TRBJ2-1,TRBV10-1,CASSERGGPHEQFF
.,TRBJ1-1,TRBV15,CATRVWPGQGGNTEAFF
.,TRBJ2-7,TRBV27,CASRRYGRGGLYEQYF
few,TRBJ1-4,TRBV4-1,CASSQESTGTGAGGGKLFF
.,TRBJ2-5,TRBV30,CAWGLAGGPKGTQYF
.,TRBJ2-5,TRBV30,CAWSVGDRSEETQYF
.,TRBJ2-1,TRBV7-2,CASRTQGYNEQFF
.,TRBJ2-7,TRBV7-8,CASSSPAPGQLSYEQYF
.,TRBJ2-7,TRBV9,CASSPRGESEQYF
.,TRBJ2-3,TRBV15,CATSRVSGGPGTDTQYF